The following is a T cell receptor (beta chain) sequence with its context. Its matching antigen is unknown. Extraction and reverse transcription of RNA yielded cDNA as the sequencing template. Only in-frame clones appear in the TCRdb table, and some are missing; sequencing was by immunoSEQ multiplex PCR. Among roughly 130,000 clones listed, roughly 54% were seen once. These data belong to a study of CD8+ T cells in alopecia areata. Findings and limits, study-wide: Especially in alopecia totalis/universalis, lesional scalp showed greater clonality than normal scalp did.

The V and J ends lost 1 base and 7 bases, in that order; junction bases with no gene match: 9. CDR1 is SGHDT and CDR2 is YYEEEE in the germline V gene. The CDR3 has 15 amino acids. The sequence was collected from a human donor with alopecia areata. Sequenced here: CD4+ T cells sorted from blood, sampled at week 0. The rearrangement links TRBV5-6 to TRBJ1-2; 8 nucleotides agree with TRBD1. CDR3 nucleotide sequence: TGTGCCAGCAGCTTGCGCGTCGGACAGGGTCGTGGCTACACCTTC. It specifies CASSLRVGQGRGYTF.